A single T cell receptor (beta chain) is shown here with its context. This clone was detected only once. The target of this receptor is not known. Base qualities are not at hand, and no much larger clone is one base apart. The data belong to a study of PD-L1 blockade in urothelial cancer (dated by TCRdb to about 2017). In terms of the full investigation: Every patient began therapy at some point between 2014 and 2015 and was given atezolizumab 1,200 mg intravenously every 3 weeks. Blood samples yielded a median of approximately 150,000 T cells and approximately 83,000 unique TCRs, with median clonality roughly 0.082. About nine tenths of the roughly 30 patients were males with bladder-origin urothelial cancer, and about 65% of the roughly 29 reported a prior smoking history. Patients had an ECOG performance status of 0 or 1 and had received between 0 and 3 prior chemotherapy regimens. TCR sequencing covered pretreatment tumor samples and matched, serially collected peripheral blood taken before and after atezolizumab treatment. The study was an exploratory multi-omic analysis of somatic, immune and clinical correlates of response to PD-L1 blockade with atezolizumab in urothelial cancer. Durable clinical benefit was achieved by nine patients but not by the remaining 20. Whole exome sequencing and RNA sequencing of pretreatment tumors were performed alongside TCR sequencing in the same patients. Durable clinical benefit was defined as a progression-free survival longer than 6 months, and TCR features were additionally tested against progression-free survival and overall survival. Blood samples were analyzed 3 weeks after the start of treatment (second dose) and 6 weeks after the start of treatment. Pretreatment blood TCR-seq was available for twenty-nine patients, at least one posttreatment blood collection was obtained for some 24 patients, and tumor TCR-seq was available for some 24 patients.

Synthetic TCR analog templates were spiked into each PCR so that absolute template abundance could be estimated from read counts. TCRbeta CDR3 regions were amplified from genomic DNA with bias-controlled V and J gene primers using the immunoSEQ assay. Rearranged TCRbeta segments were sequenced at approximately 20X coverage. For the original study's pipeline: Clustering was used to correct sequencing errors, and CDR3s were annotated against IMGT to assign V, D and J genes. Downstream analyses used only productive TCRbeta rearrangements, leaving out any out-of-frame or stop-codon sequences. Clonality was computed as one minus Shannon entropy normalized by the log of the number of unique productive sequences. Fisher's exact test with Benjamini-Hochberg correction, using a cutoff of adjusted p below 0.01, was how clones that differed between time points or between blood and tumor were identified. In its TCRdb copy, this immuneACCESS table keeps in-frame sequences only and misses some clones. Where compared with another copy, unresolved V genes explain less than half of these, and the others have no known cause. The V and J calls and clone size were taken over from that table, and D and trimming were inferred from the DNA. Within this sample are 65,000 to 90,000 clones, with 65% to 85% of them counted one time only. 8% to 10% of the sample lies in the top ten.

The research as a whole found: Greater expansion of tumor-associated TCR clones in peripheral blood 3 weeks after the start of treatment was observed in patients with durable benefit (n of about 20, p = 0.022). Small sample size (n ≈ 30) and many exploratory analyses mean the results are intended to be hypothesis-generating. Improved progression-free and overall survival was found to be associated with pretreatment peripheral blood TCR clonality below the median.

Cut back by 4 bases and 8 bases, the V and J ends lie 27 bases apart. Per the germline V gene, SGDLS is the CDR1 and YYNGEE is the CDR2. Taken from cysteine to phenylalanine, the CDR3 has 17 residues. The read is trimmed to its CDR3 DNA, 51 bases read in frame from base 1. What the time point label conveys for this sample: pretreatment peripheral blood. The cohort comprised fewer than 35 patients with locally advanced or metastatic urothelial carcinoma treated at Memorial Sloan Kettering on a trial protocol. Peripheral blood mononuclear cells were collected pretreatment and during treatment, at between 1 and 8 total time points per patient. The Qiagen DNeasy Blood extraction kit was used to purify genomic DNA from total PBMCs and from tumor samples. PBMCs were collected pretreatment and during treatment, and were isolated and stored as previously described.

The chain was built from TRBV9 and TRBJ2-5; TRBD1 is perhaps the D gene, given 6 matching bases. Sequencing was performed on PBMCs, taken around atezolizumab (anti-PD-L1) treatment. The sequence was obtained from a woman between 65 and 79 years old with urothelial cancer. Here the CDR3 is given as CASSPPFGRGGKKTQYF. The nucleotide sequence reads TGTGCCAGCAGCCCCCCCTTTGGCAGGGGTGGGAAAAAAACCCAGTACTTC.